This T cell receptor (beta chain) is from a study of T cells after yellow fever vaccination. Notes on the study in general: Abundant clonotypes from the bulk population could have been carried over as contaminants into FACS-sorted repertoires. Peaking on day 5 versus 15, the secondary response was faster but weaker.

Trimming cost V 10 bases and J 0 bases, with 12 bases left between them. This CDR3 is built from 14 residues. In germline, CDR1 is KGHDR, CDR2 SFDVKD. As concerns this clonotype: Its specificity is unknown.

They built TCR cDNA with 5'RACE template switching, a step that put in a universal primer site and UMIs. TCRdb processed the 5' RACE reads anew with MiXCR; each CDR3 protein has one entry. The repertoire holds around 320,000 distinct CDR3 sequences, with 3.5% to 4.5% as singletons. The chain joins TRBV24-1 to TRBJ1-5; D is undetermined. Material: PBMCs, obtained 15 days after the yellow fever booster vaccination. The sequence came from a man in his late teens or twenties who received the YFV17D yellow fever vaccine. In nucleotides, the CDR3 is TGTGCCACTGGTCAGAGCAATAGCAATCAGCCCCAGCATTTT. Residues: CATGQSNSNQPQHF.